This T cell receptor (beta chain) was sequenced during a study of T cell changes during pregnancy in multiple sclerosis. Generated by immunoSEQ multiplex PCR, the TCRdb table keeps only in-frame clones and is missing some. The data show some 50,000 clones, under 90% seen once. The CDR3 runs to 13 residues. Germline CDR1 and CDR2: SNHLY and FYNNEI. V lost 7 bases to trimming and J lost 2 bases; unmatched junction nucleotides: 4. Sequencing was performed on peripheral blood, taken in the first trimester of pregnancy. J is TRBJ2-7 and V is TRBV2; 8 bases agree with TRBD1. This TCR was sampled from a female donor in good health, enrolled as a control in a pregnancy study. CDR3 residues: CASTRTGTYEQYF. CDR3 sequence (DNA): TGTGCCAGCACCCGGACAGGGACCTACGAGCAGTACTTC.